The present T cell receptor (beta chain) was sequenced within a study of blood T cell repertoires in COVID-19. Study overall: Samples representing acute and convalescent COVID-19 were sourced from the United States, Italy and Spain.

CDR1 is KGHDR, CDR2 SFDVKD, per germline. V was shortened by 6 bases and J by 8 bases, with 13 bases between the two germline ends. The CDR3 is 12 residues long. As handled by the study authors: Estimation of nucleated cell counts relied on the amplification of reference gene primers. TCRdb keeps only in-frame clones here, not all; method: immunoSEQ multiplex PCR. Clone size and the V and J calls come from that table; the DNA yielded D and trimming. The table lists nearly 250,000 clones, roughly 86% of them singletons. Sequencing input: peripheral blood. This rearrangement joins TRBV24-1 to TRBJ2-7; tentatively, D is TRBD1 (6 bases). The TCR was taken from an older woman who had recovered from COVID-19. CDR3 amino acids: CATSPPQGKQYF. The CDR3 DNA reads as TGTGCCACCAGTCCTCCCCAGGGGAAGCAGTACTTC.